The clone carrying this T cell receptor (beta chain) was counted at least ten times. No antigen is known for it. The data were taken from a study of T cells in Graves' hyperthyroidism and ophthalmopathy. Study-wide points: Most clonotypes that expanded in the thyroid above 0.001 also showed up in blood. A median approximately 6.8 months before onset, the model predicted ophthalmopathy.

The TCR beta CDR3 regions underwent amplification using RNA transcripts as the source. First-round RT-PCR with HTBI primers amplified the TCR CDR3 region. From the multiplex PCR reads, TCRdb called clonotypes with MiXCR, one entry per CDR3 protein. Among 300,000 to 400,000 distinct CDR3 sequences listed, around a sixth were seen once. Roughly 9.1 ml of fresh peripheral blood supplied the PBMCs. The CDR3 contains 16 residues. Trimming pared 5 bases from V and 4 bases from J, leaving 21 bases between. CDR1 and CDR2 (germline): SGHTA, FQGNSA. The gene calls are TRBV7-2 and TRBJ2-7; tentatively, D is TRBD1 (6 bases). Sequenced sample: blood. The origin of this receptor is a woman in her forties or fifties with Graves' hyperthyroidism. In nucleotides, the CDR3 is TGTGCCAGCAGCCAAGGCGTGGGGGCGGATCGGTACGAGCAGTACTTC. Translation gives CASSQGVGADRYEQYF.